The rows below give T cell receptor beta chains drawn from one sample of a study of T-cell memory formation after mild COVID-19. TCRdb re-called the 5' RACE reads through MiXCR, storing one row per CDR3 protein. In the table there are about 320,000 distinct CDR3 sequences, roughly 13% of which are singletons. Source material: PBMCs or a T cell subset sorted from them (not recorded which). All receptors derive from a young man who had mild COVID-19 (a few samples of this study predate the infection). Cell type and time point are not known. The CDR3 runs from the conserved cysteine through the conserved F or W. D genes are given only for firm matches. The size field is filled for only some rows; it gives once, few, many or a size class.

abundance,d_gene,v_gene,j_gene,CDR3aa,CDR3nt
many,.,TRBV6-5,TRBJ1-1,CVAAEAFF,TGTGTAGCCGCTGAAGCTTTCTTT
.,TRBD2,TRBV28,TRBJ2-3,CASSQPGLAETDTQYF,TGTGCCAGCAGCCAACCAGGACTAGCGGAGACAGATACGCAGTATTTT
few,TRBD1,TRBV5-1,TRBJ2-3,CASSGQGGDTQYF,TGCGCCAGCTCCGGACAGGGCGGCGATACGCAGTATTTT
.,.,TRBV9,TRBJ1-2,CASTPGFNYGYTF,TGTGCCAGCACGCCGGGTTTCAACTATGGCTACACCTTC
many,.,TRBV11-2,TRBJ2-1,CASSLDRDNEQFF,TGTGCCAGCAGCTTAGACAGGGACAATGAGCAGTTCTTC
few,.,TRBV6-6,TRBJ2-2,CASSYQTVYTGELFF,TGTGCCAGCAGTTACCAGACAGTTTACACCGGGGAGCTGTTTTTT
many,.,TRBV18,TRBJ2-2,CASSPLRGNTGELFF,TGTGCCAGCTCACCACTGCGGGGGAACACCGGGGAGCTGTTTTTT
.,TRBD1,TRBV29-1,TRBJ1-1,CSVEGTGVEAFF,TGCAGCGTTGAAGGGACAGGGGTTGAAGCTTTCTTT
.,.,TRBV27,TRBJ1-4,CASSLRWGTNEKLFF,TGTGCCAGCAGTTTAAGATGGGGGACTAATGAAAAACTGTTTTTT
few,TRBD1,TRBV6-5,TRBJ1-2,CASSYSSGTANYGYTF,TGTGCCAGCAGTTACTCGAGTGGGACAGCCAACTATGGCTACACCTTC
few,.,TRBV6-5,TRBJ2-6,CASSRPLRSGANVLTF,TGTGCCAGCAGCCGGCCACTACGTTCTGGGGCCAACGTCCTGACTTTC
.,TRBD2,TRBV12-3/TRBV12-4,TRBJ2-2,CASSSTLGTSGGNTGELFF,TGTGCCAGCAGTTCCACACTAGGGACTAGCGGGGGGAACACCGGGGAGCTGTTTTTT
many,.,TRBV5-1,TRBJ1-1,CASSSGGTKFLEAFF,TGCGCCAGCAGCTCTGGGGGGACAAAGTTCCTTGAAGCTTTCTTT
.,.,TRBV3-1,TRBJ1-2,CASSPRTTGSRGYTF,TGTGCCAGCAGCCCTCGTACGACGGGCTCTCGAGGCTACACCTTC
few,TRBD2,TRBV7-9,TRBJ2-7,CASSSSGGAKEQYF,TGTGCCAGCAGCTCTAGCGGGGGGGCTAAAGAGCAGTACTTC
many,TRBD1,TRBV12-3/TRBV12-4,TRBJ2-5,CASSLGQGGETQYF,TGTGCCAGCAGCTTAGGACAGGGAGGAGAGACCCAGTACTTC
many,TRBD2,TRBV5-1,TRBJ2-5,CASSLGLAVQETQYF,TGCGCCAGCAGCTTGGGACTAGCGGTTCAAGAGACCCAGTACTTC
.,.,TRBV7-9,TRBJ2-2,CASSLPTGSGTGELFF,TGTGCCAGCAGCTTACCCACGGGATCGGGCACCGGGGAGCTGTTTTTT
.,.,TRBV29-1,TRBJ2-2,CSVEDPDANTGELFF,TGCAGCGTTGAAGACCCCGACGCGAACACCGGGGAGCTGTTTTTT
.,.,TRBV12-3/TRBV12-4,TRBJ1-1,CASSLFWGVSNTEAFF,TGTGCCAGCAGTTTATTTTGGGGAGTCAGCAACACTGAAGCTTTCTTT